This record concerns one T cell receptor beta chain sequence. Its antigen is undetermined. One base away lies a much larger clone, so this may be a sequencing read error. The data derive from a study of blood T cells in healthy people across ages. Study-wide context: In model experiments, template switching was able to capture about one barcoded beta molecule for every two T cells that were present.

Then a second PCR, running about 6 to 11 cycles, was carried out with a sample-barcoded 5' primer and a J-beta primer mix. Per sample, CDR3-containing paired-end reads numbered at least 3 million. TCRdb processed the 5' RACE reads anew with MiXCR; each CDR3 protein has one entry. Among 870,000 or so distinct CDR3 sequences listed, 25% to 35% were seen once. The CDR3 runs to 10 residues. CDR1 is DFQATT, CDR2 SNEGSKA, per germline (reference sequence). V dropped 4 bases and J dropped 9; count of bases not matched to a gene: 3. Study-wide results and limits: In long-lived donors, naive CD4+ cell counts and diversity exceeded those of aged donors.

This chain links TRBV20-1 with TRBJ2-7; 7 bases agree with TRBD2. The specimen was blood. This sequence was found in a woman older than 75 in good health. CDR3 in amino acids: CSANGGVQYF. In DNA, the CDR3 is TGCAGTGCTAATGGGGGGGTGCAGTACTTC.